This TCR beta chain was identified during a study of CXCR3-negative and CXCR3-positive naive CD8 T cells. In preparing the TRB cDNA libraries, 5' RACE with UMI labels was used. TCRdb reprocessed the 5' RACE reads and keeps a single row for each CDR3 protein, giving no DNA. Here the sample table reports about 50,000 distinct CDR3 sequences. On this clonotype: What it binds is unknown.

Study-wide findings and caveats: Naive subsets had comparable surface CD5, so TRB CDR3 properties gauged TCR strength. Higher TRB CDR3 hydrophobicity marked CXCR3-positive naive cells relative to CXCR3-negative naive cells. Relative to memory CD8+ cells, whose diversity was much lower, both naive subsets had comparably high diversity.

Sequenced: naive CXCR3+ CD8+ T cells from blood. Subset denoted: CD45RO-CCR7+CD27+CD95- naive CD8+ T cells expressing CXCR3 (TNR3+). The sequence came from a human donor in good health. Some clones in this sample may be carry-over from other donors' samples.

This chain's CDR3 is CASSLASAEIQETQYF. V gene TRBV5-6 combines with J gene TRBJ2-5; TCRdb gives TRBD2 as the D gene, but with no DNA this cannot be confirmed. CDR3 length: 16 amino acids. Germline V gene sequence: CDR1 SGHDT, CDR2 YYEEEE.